One and the same sample provided the 30 T cell receptor beta chains below, sequenced in a study of CD8+CD57+ T cells in acquired aplastic anemia. In patients chosen for sequencing, flow cytometry had shown CD8+CD57+ cell expansion. Both TCR beta VDJ combination and CDR3 sequence profiling were carried out. Genomic DNA was the template for this profiling. Each CDR3 protein gets one entry after TCRdb re-called the reads with MiXCR. The data hold roughly 500,000 distinct CDR3 sequences, with approximately 32% observed a single time. Sequencing was performed on sorted CD4+, CD8+, or CD8+CD57+ T cells (not recorded which) from PBMCs. Source of these receptors: a human donor with aplastic anemia.

This clonotype appeared a few times. This rearrangement joins TRBV10-3 to TRBJ2-7; 7 nucleotides align to TRBD1. Germline values: CDR1 ENHRY, CDR2 SYGVKD. This CDR3 is 12 amino acids long. V gave up 10 bases and J gave up 5 bases; unmatched junction bases: 8. Here the CDR3 DNA reads TGTGCCACAAAAAGGGGGCCTGACGAGCAGTACGTC. This encodes CATKRGPDEQYV.

The sample holds a few counts of this clonotype. The rearrangement links TRBV27 to TRBJ1-5; 9 nucleotides align to TRBD1. This CDR3 contains 15 residues. Germline V CDR1 and CDR2: MNHEY, SMNVEV (reference sequence). The ends lost 6 bases at V and 5 bases at J; junction bases unmatched: 8. CDR3: CASSKGTGSHQPQHF. The CDR3 DNA follows: TGTGCCAGCAGCAAAGGGACAGGGAGTCATCAGCCCCAGCATTTT.

Many counts were recorded for this clonotype. V gene TRBV2 combines with J gene TRBJ2-7; 8 positions agree with TRBD1. The ends lost 6 bases at V and 7 bases at J; junction bases unmatched: 11. The CDR3 totals 14 residues. Germline CDR1 is SNHLY and CDR2 is FYNNEI. The CDR3 region is CASRRDRTSTEQYF. The CDR3 nucleotides read TGTGCCAGCAGACGGGACAGGACATCTACAGAGCAGTACTTC.

This clonotype came up a few times. This may arise from a read error, as a much more abundant clone is one base away. The rearrangement links TRBV24-1 to TRBJ2-2, with 10 nucleotides matching TRBD2. CDR3 length equals 16 residues. Looked up from germline, CDR1 is KGHDR and CDR2 is SFDVKD. The CDR3 reads CATSEWTSGIGGELLF. The CDR3 DNA is TGTGCCACCAGTGAATGGACTAGCGGAATTGGCGGGGAGCTGCTTTTT.

This chain connects TRBV6-4 to TRBJ2-3, with unresolved D. Germline CDR1 reads MRHNA; CDR2 reads SNTAGT. The V end lost 3 bases, the J end lost 2 bases, and 9 bases lay between the germline ends. The CDR3 covers 14 residues. CDR3 sequence: CASSEDFSTDTQYF. The CDR3 DNA reads as TGTGCCAGCAGTGAAGACTTCTCCACAGATACGCAGTATTTT.

This clonotype came up many times. The CDR3 nucleotides are TGTGCCAGTAACCCTGGCAGGGTTGATGAGCAGTTCTTC. Translation gives CASNPGRVDEQFF. V is TRBV19 and J is TRBJ2-1; D might be TRBD1 (5 bases). Trimming shortened V by 7 bases and J by 8 bases, and 15 bases separated the two germline ends. The germline V gene has CDR1 LNHDA and CDR2 SQIVND (reference sequence). This CDR3 comprises 13 residues.

The rearrangement links TRBV27 to TRBJ2-3; TRBD2 matches at 7 bases. Germline V gene data show CDR1 as MNHEY and CDR2 as SMNVEV (reference sequence). After removal of 8 bases from V and 0 bases from J, the junction contained 5 bases not matched to a gene. CDR3 length: 14 amino acids. The CDR3 DNA follows: TGTGCCAGCGGTGCAGCGGGGAGCACAGATACGCAGTATTTT. Encoded protein: CASGAAGSTDTQYF.

This rearrangement joins TRBV6-1 to TRBJ2-6; 9 nucleotides line up with TRBD2. The CDR3 consists of 17 residues. The V gene end was trimmed by 6 bases and the J gene end by 2 bases; junction bases not matched to a gene: 8. Germline V lookup: CDR1 MNHNS, CDR2 SASEGT. CDR3 region: CASRGASGTTGANVLTF. Written as DNA, the CDR3 is TGTGCCAGCAGGGGGGCTAGCGGGACCACTGGGGCCAACGTCCTGACTTTC.

This clonotype showed up many times. This chain uses TRBV6-1 with TRBJ1-5, with 7 bases identical to TRBD1. Germline loops: CDR1 MNHNS, CDR2 SASEGT. This CDR3 has 14 residues. The V and J ends lost 8 bases and 4 bases, in that order; junction bases with no gene match: 8. CDR3 residues: CASFRGSRNQPQHF. DNA of the CDR3: TGTGCCAGCTTCAGGGGGAGCAGAAATCAGCCCCAGCATTTT.

The chain is built from TRBV7-8 and TRBJ1-1; D remains ambiguous. The CDR3 covers 12 residues. Deletions cut 1 base from V and 11 bases from J, with 11 bases between. CDR1 is SGHVS and CDR2 is FQNEAQ in the germline V gene. DNA of the CDR3: TGTGCCAGCAGCTTAGTATCCTCCAATGCTTTCTTT. Amino acids: CASSLVSSNAFF.

The V and J genes are TRBV6-2 or TRBV6-3 and TRBJ1-1; TRBD1 is a possible D gene (6 bases). The CDR3 sequence is 16 residues long. With 7 bases removed from V and 4 bases from J, the gap between germline ends came to 22 bases. Per the germline V gene, CDR1 is MNHEY and CDR2 is SVGEGT. Written as DNA, the CDR3 is TGTGCCAGCACGGGATTGGGGGCGACGAGGGGCACTGAAGCTTTCTTT. Encoded protein: CASTGLGATRGTEAFF.

Remarks on this clonotype: A read error may be the cause here, since a much bigger clone is one base away. The rearrangement links TRBV11-2 to TRBJ2-7; the match to TRBD2 covers 7 bases. The V and J ends lost 1 base and 4 bases, in that order; junction bases with no gene match: 13. Germline CDR1 and CDR2: SGHAT and FQNNGV. The CDR3 spans 17 residues. Written as DNA, the CDR3 is TGTGCCAGCAGCTTAGTCGGGCGGGGAGGGCGAACATACGAGCAGTACTTC. Amino acid sequence: CASSLVGRGGRTYEQYF.

The rearrangement links TRBV29-1 to TRBJ1-1; D is possibly TRBD1 (5 bases). The CDR3 totals 12 residues. CDR1 is SQVTM, CDR2 ANQGSEA, per germline. V lost 4 bases to trimming and J lost 5 bases, with 11 bases between them. The CDR3 DNA reads as TGCAGCGTTGTGGGGCGAACAACTGAAGCTTTCTTT. Encoded protein: CSVVGRTTEAFF.

This clonotype was found many times. V gene TRBV29-1 combines with J gene TRBJ2-3; D call uncertain. This CDR3 spans 11 amino acids. CDR1 SQVTM and CDR2 ANQGSEA come from the germline V gene. V lost 0 bases and J 5 bases, leaving 3 bases between the germline ends. As DNA, the CDR3 is TGCAGCGTTGAAGAGGTAGATACGCAGTATTTT. Translation: CSVEEVDTQYF.

The V call is TRBV14, the J call TRBJ1-2; possible D gene TRBD1, 5 bases. Germline CDR1 and CDR2: SGHDN and FVKESK. V shed 1 base and J shed 4 bases, with 13 bases lying between them. This CDR3 is built from 15 residues. CDR3 protein: CASSQGTGFSYGYTF. The CDR3 coding sequence is TGTGCCAGCAGCCAAGGTACAGGTTTTAGCTATGGCTACACCTTC.

This clonotype was detected many times. The V and J genes are TRBV2 and TRBJ2-7; TRBD2 agrees at 10 bases. Per the germline V gene, CDR1 is SNHLY and CDR2 is FYNNEI. This CDR3 region has 14 residues. V lost 6 bases, J lost 2 bases, and 4 bases stayed unmatched. In DNA form, the CDR3 reads TGTGCCAGCAGCCTCAGCGGGAGGGCCTACGAGCAGTACTTC. It yields the protein CASSLSGRAYEQYF.

This sequence joins TRBV7-9 and TRBJ1-1; tentatively, D is TRBD1 (5 bases). In germline, CDR1 is SEHNR, CDR2 FQNEAQ (reference sequence). Trimming removed 5 bases from V and 1 base from J, with 14 bases in between. The CDR3 sequence is 15 residues long. The CDR3 here is CASSALWGTNTEAFF. The CDR3 DNA reads TGTGCCAGCAGCGCCCTGTGGGGCACGAACACTGAAGCTTTCTTT. Together with reference TRBV7-9 and TRBJ1-1, the CDR3 gives the full variable domain: DTGVSQNPRHKITKRGQNVTFRCDPISEHNRLYWYRQTLGQGPEFLTYFQNEAQLEKSRLLSDRFSAERPKGSFSTLEIQRTEQGDSAMYLCASSALWGTNTEAFFGQGTRLTVV.

The CDR3 region has the DNA TGTGCCAGCAGCCATGTCCATAACTATGGCTACACCTTC. It is translated as CASSHVHNYGYTF. The chain couples TRBV6-2 or TRBV6-3 to TRBJ1-2; unclear D gene. V gave up 6 bases and J gave up 1 base, with 9 bases separating them. CDR1 is MNHEY, CDR2 SVGEGT, per germline. The CDR3 has 13 amino acids.

The V gene is TRBV15, the J gene TRBJ1-2; 8 bases map to TRBD1. This CDR3 region has 15 residues. V trimming: 2 bases; J trimming: 4 bases; junction bases outside the gene matches: 6. CDR1 and CDR2 (germline): LNHNV, YYDKDF (reference sequence). This chain's CDR3 is CATSRKGQESYGYTF. For the CDR3, the DNA is TGTGCCACCAGCAGAAAGGGACAGGAAAGCTATGGCTACACCTTC.

The chain combines TRBV19 with TRBJ1-2, with 7 positions matching TRBD1. J lost 7 bases, V lost 11 bases, and 10 bases had no gene match. The CDR3 has 12 amino acids. Germline-derived CDR1 and CDR2 are LNHDA and SQIVND (reference sequence). The CDR3 spells CAGRQGLAGYTF. CDR3 DNA sequence: TGTGCCGGAAGACAGGGACTCGCTGGCTACACCTTC. Supplemented by reference TRBV19 and TRBJ1-2, the full variable domain reads DGGITQSPKYLFRKEGQNVTLSCEQNLNHDAMYWYRQDPGQGLRLIYYSQIVNDFQKGDIAEGYSVSREKKESFPLTVTSAQKNPTAFYLCAGRQGLAGYTFGSGTRLTVV.

The sample holds many counts of this clonotype. This chain connects TRBV7-9 to TRBJ2-7; the D is unclear. CDR3 length: 14 amino acids. Germline CDR1 is SEHNR and CDR2 is FQNEAQ (reference sequence). Trimming removed 1 base at V and 0 bases at J, with 7 bases between. The CDR3 here is CASSLVPVSYEQYF. The CDR3 DNA is TGTGCCAGCAGCTTAGTTCCAGTCTCCTACGAGCAGTACTTC.

The chain recombines TRBV12-3 or TRBV12-4 with TRBJ2-1; 15 bases match TRBD2. Trimming removed 5 bases from V and 7 bases from J; junction bases left unmatched: 12. This CDR3 contains 18 residues. CDR3 region: CASSRTGTSGGLGNEQFF. CDR3 nucleotides: TGTGCCAGCAGTCGAACCGGGACTAGCGGGGGGTTGGGTAATGAGCAGTTCTTC.

This clonotype was recorded a few times. CDR3 amino acids: CASSSPDGIYGYTF. The CDR3 DNA is TGTGCCAGTAGTTCCCCGGACGGAATCTATGGCTACACCTTC. The J gene is TRBJ1-2, the V gene TRBV19, with D unclear. The germline CDR1 and CDR2 sequences are LNHDA and SQIVND (reference sequence). V was pared by 5 bases and J by 4 bases, with 14 bases between. CDR3 length: 14 amino acids.

The chain has TRBV7-2 and TRBJ2-1, with TRBD1 matching 8 bases. The CDR3 length is 12 residues. From germline, CDR1 is SGHTA and CDR2 FQGNSA. Trimming took 7 bases from V and 12 from J; bases not matched to a gene: 8. This CDR3 is CASNPGQGRQFF. The CDR3 nucleotides are TGTGCCAGCAACCCAGGACAGGGACGGCAGTTCTTC.

In the case of this clonotype: An end of the junction does not agree with germline; a read error may underlie this. The chain employs TRBV7-3 and TRBJ1-6; D is undetermined. The CDR3 covers 13 residues. Germline lookup yields CDR1 SGHTA and CDR2 FQGTGA. The CDR3, as DNA: TGTGCCAGCAGCTTATTCGTGGAGTCACTCCTCCACTTT. This translates into CASSLFVESLLHF.

The chain employs TRBV19 and TRBJ2-3, with D possibly TRBD2 on 5 matching bases. This CDR3 is 14 amino acids long. Trimming left V 6 bases short and J 2 bases short, with 12 bases between. Per germline, CDR1 LNHDA and CDR2 SQIVND (reference sequence). The CDR3 coding sequence is TGTGCCAGTAGCCGCGGGTACTTCACAGATACGCAGTATTTT. Protein: CASSRGYFTDTQYF.

The chain carries TRBV20-1 and TRBJ1-4; D gene ambiguous. This CDR3 has 12 residues. From germline, CDR1 is DFQATT and CDR2 SNEGSKA (reference sequence). Trimming pared 1 base from V and 5 bases from J, leaving 5 bases between. The CDR3 loop reads CSARVQNEKLFF. CDR3 coding DNA: TGCAGTGCTAGAGTACAAAATGAAAAACTGTTTTTT.

Concerning this clonotype itself: A junction boundary mismatches the germline segment, possibly from a read error. The chain carries TRBV4-1 and TRBJ2-7, with 7 positions matching TRBD1. Germline values: CDR1 MGHRA, CDR2 YSYEKL. This CDR3 region has 15 residues. CDR3 nucleotide sequence: TGCGCCAGCCGCCAAACACCCTCAGGGGGCTACGAGCAGTACTTC. This gives the protein CASRQTPSGGYEQYF.

V usage is TRBV2 and J usage is TRBJ1-2; D is unresolved. The CDR3 is 13 residues long. V lost 2 bases and J 12 bases, leaving 16 bases between the germline ends. Germline V lookup: CDR1 SNHLY, CDR2 FYNNEI. CDR3 in amino acids: CASSEPNGRAHTF. The CDR3 DNA reads TGTGCCAGCAGTGAACCTAATGGGAGGGCCCACACCTTC. Full variable domain (outside the CDR3, taken from reference TRBV2 and TRBJ1-2): EPEVTQTPSHQVTQMGQEVILRCVPISNHLYFYWYRQILGQKVEFLVSFYNNEISEKSEIFDDQFSVERPDGSNFTLKIRSTKLEDSAMYFCASSEPNGRAHTFGSGTRLTVV.

This clonotype came up a few times. The CDR3 loop reads CASSLDRPQETQYF. The DNA for the CDR3 is TGCGCCAGCAGCTTGGACAGACCTCAAGAGACCCAGTACTTC. The genes are TRBV5-1 and TRBJ2-5; D not certain. The CDR3 has 14 amino acids. Germline CDR1 is SGHRS and CDR2 is YFSETQ. V lost 0 bases, J lost 2 bases, and 8 bases lay in between.